A selection of T cell receptor beta chains follows, all from one sample in a study of T cells in Graves' hyperthyroidism and ophthalmopathy. TCRdb used MiXCR to reprocess the multiplex PCR reads, holding one entry per CDR3 protein. The table shows about 510,000 distinct CDR3 sequences, with less than 15% occurring only once. The sample taken for sequencing was blood. Receptor source: a woman aged 40 to 55 with Graves' hyperthyroidism. Both conserved end residues are part of each CDR3. The order of the fields is clone size, J gene, D gene, V gene, CDR3 protein, CDR3 DNA. The D gene is left open where the match is weak. Part of the rows lack a size; the others show once, few, many or a class for expanded clones.

size: few; J: TRBJ2-3; D: TRBD1; V: TRBV7-9; CDR3: CASSTQGALRDTQYF; DNA: TGTGCCAGCAGCACTCAGGGGGCGCTTAGGGATACGCAGTATTTT
size: many; J: TRBJ1-1; D: TRBD1; V: TRBV7-2; CDR3: CASSFHRGGNTEAFF; DNA: TGTGCCAGCAGCTTTCACAGGGGCGGCAACACTGAAGCTTTCTTT
size: few; J: TRBJ1-2; D: .; V: TRBV20-1; CDR3: CSAPVSGVGGYTF; DNA: TGCAGTGCACCGGTATCGGGGGTGGGCGGCTACACCTTC
size: once; J: TRBJ2-2; D: .; V: TRBV5-1; CDR3: CASSLAGVTNTGELFF; DNA: TGCGCCAGCAGCTTGGCAGGGGTCACGAACACCGGGGAGCTGTTTTTT
size: few; J: TRBJ2-6; D: .; V: TRBV7-2; CDR3: CASSSQRSGANVLTF; DNA: TGTGCCAGCAGCTCACAGCGATCTGGGGCCAACGTCCTGACTTTC
size: many; J: TRBJ1-1; D: .; V: TRBV4-1; CDR3: CASSQDPVMNTEAFF; DNA: TGCGCCAGCAGCCAAGATCCGGTTATGAACACTGAAGCTTTCTTT
size: many; J: TRBJ2-1; D: .; V: TRBV12-5; CDR3: CASGRDSHGEQFF; DNA: TGTGCTAGTGGGCGGGACAGCCACGGTGAGCAGTTCTTC
size: .; J: TRBJ1-1; D: .; V: TRBV5-5; CDR3: CASRGNGEMNTEAFF; DNA: TGTGCCAGCAGGGGTAACGGGGAAATGAACACTGAAGCTTTCTTT
size: many; J: TRBJ1-1; D: TRBD1; V: TRBV6-1; CDR3: CASSEGTGGTMNTEAFF; DNA: TGTGCCAGCAGTGAAGGGACAGGGGGGACGATGAACACTGAAGCTTTCTTT
size: .; J: TRBJ2-3; D: TRBD1; V: TRBV5-1; CDR3: CASRGQVETDTQYF; DNA: TGCGCCAGCAGAGGACAGGTTGAAACAGATACGCAGTATTTT
size: few; J: TRBJ2-1; D: TRBD2; V: TRBV20-1; CDR3: CSARDQMGTSGRAGEVIGQFF; DNA: TGCAGTGCTAGAGATCAGATGGGGACTAGCGGGAGGGCCGGGGAGGTCATAGGGCAGTTCTTC